This T cell receptor beta chain is drawn from a study of CD8+CD57+ T cells in acquired aplastic anemia. General observations from the study: Fewer than 30 shared CD8+ CDR3s appeared highly expressed within patients' immunodominant clones.

The TCR beta profiling, which covered VDJ combination and CDR3 sequence, was carried out using genomic DNA as the template. TCRdb analysed the reads with MiXCR anew, one entry per CDR3 protein. This table holds roughly 160,000 distinct CDR3 sequences, about 70% found once. The CDR3 length is 16 residues. Germline values: CDR1 WSHSY, CDR2 SAAADI. V shed 5 bases and J 1 base; nucleotides not matched to a gene: 6. Patients included in sequencing had previously demonstrated CD8+CD57+ cell expansion by flow cytometry. There was no therapy given to any patient before the blood sampling took place. Note on this clonotype: The antigen is unknown.

The V gene is TRBV10-2, the J gene TRBJ2-5, with 11 bases lining up with TRBD2. This clonotype originated in a human donor with aplastic anemia. The sample consisted of sorted CD4+, CD8+, or CD8+CD57+ T cells (not recorded which) from PBMCs. DNA for the CDR3: TGCGCCAGCAGTAGTAGCGGGAGGGCCCTCCAAGAGACCCAGTACTTC. Protein: CASSSSGRALQETQYF.